One and the same sample provided the 8 T cell receptor beta chains below, sequenced in a study of T cell clonality in common variable immunodeficiency. The protocol was immunoSEQ multiplex PCR, while the TCRdb copy is restricted to in-frame clones and leaves out a portion. The sample is made up of under 65,000 clones, none counted only once. The sample consisted of peripheral blood mononuclear cells. The receptor set was obtained from a person aged 18 to 75 in good health.

This clone was recorded at least ten times. The missing CDR3 end, 3 residues past where the read stops, is filled in from the germline J gene. The V and J genes are TRBV30 and TRBJ2-1, with 7 nucleotides matching TRBD2. This CDR3 contains 16 residues. V trimming: 3 bases; J trimming: 1 base; junction bases outside the gene matches: 9. Germline V gene lookup returns CDR1 GTSNPN and CDR2 SVGIG (reference sequence). The CDR3: CAWRAMTSRSYNEQFF. The CDR3 DNA, read in part, is TGTGCCTGGAGGGCGATGACTAGCAGATCCTACAATGAG.

This clone has ten or more counts. One end of the junction does not line up with germline, which may come from a read error. The CDR3 end falls 3 residues outside the read, so it is completed with the germline J gene. The V call is TRBV4-2, the J call TRBJ1-2; D gene ambiguous. The CDR3 contains 15 residues. Germline-derived CDR1 and CDR2 are LGHNA and YNFKEQ. This CDR3 reads CASSHSYPIIPGYTF. CDR3 DNA, as far as it was read: TGCGCCAGCAGCCATTCCTATCCTATTATTCCCGGC.

This clone was counted many times. The read terminates 3 residues before the CDR3 end, so the remaining end is supplied by the germline J gene. The J gene is TRBJ2-5, the V gene TRBV11-2; tentative D call: TRBD1 (6 bases). Trimming shortened V by 0 bases and J by 3 bases, and 11 bases separated the two germline ends. This CDR3 is 15 amino acids long. CDR1 and CDR2 (germline): SGHAT, FQNNGV. CDR3 DNA (partial): TGTGCCAGCAGCTTAGACCCCGGGACAAAAGAGACC. This encodes CASSLDPGTKET. In full, the CDR3 reads CASSLDPGTKETQYF.

This clone was counted many times. The CDR3 end is not reached by the read, which stops 3 residues before it; the germline J gene fills it in. The rearrangement joins TRBV20-1 to TRBJ1-2, with D perhaps matching TRBD1 (5 bases). Germline CDR1 is DFQATT and CDR2 is SNEGSKA (reference sequence). CDR3 size: 14 residues. Here the CDR3 reads CSARTAGEYEGYTF. The CDR3 DNA, read in part, is TGCAGTGCTAGAACCGCGGGGGAGTACGAAGGC.

The covered CDR3 bases are TGTGCCTGGACCCGCGACCGGGACAGGAGGGATTCACCA. Amino acids: CAWTRDRDRRDSP. The entire CDR3 protein is CAWTRDRDRRDSPLFF. This chain connects TRBV30 to TRBJ1-4, with 8 nucleotides matching TRBD1. The missing CDR3 end, 3 residues past where the read stops, is filled in from the germline J gene. Germline V lookup: CDR1 GTSNPN, CDR2 SVGIG (reference sequence). The CDR3 runs 16 residues.

This clone was detected ten times or more. Read coverage stops 3 residues before the CDR3 terminus; the germline J gene supplies the remainder. V is TRBV28 and J is TRBJ2-2; 8 nucleotides line up with TRBD1. The length of the CDR3 is 17 residues. V trimming: 3 bases; J trimming: 4 bases; junction bases outside the gene matches: 10. Looked up from germline, CDR1 is MDHEN and CDR2 is SYDVKM. The sequenced CDR3 bases are TGTGCCAGCAGTTTGGTGTCTCGGACAGGGCTCACCGGGGAG. Its translation is CASSLVSRTGLTGE. The entire CDR3 protein reads CASSLVSRTGLTGELFF.

The table lists this clone with many counts. The read is 3 residues too short to cover the CDR3 end, so that end is filled in from the germline J gene. V gene TRBV6-1 combines with J gene TRBJ2-1, with 10 bases fitting TRBD2. After removal of 2 bases from V and 8 bases from J, the junction contained 9 bases not matched to a gene. Germline V gene lookup returns CDR1 MNHNS and CDR2 SASEGT. There are 16 residues in the CDR3. This CDR3 reads CASSESRASGSHEQFF. The part of the CDR3 DNA that was read is TGTGCCAGCAGTGAATCAAGGGCTAGCGGGAGCCATGAG.

In this sample, this clone turned up many times. The read stops 3 residues short of the end of the CDR3; the missing end is completed from the germline J gene. The chain carries TRBV9 and TRBJ1-1; TRBD1 is a possible D gene (6 bases). The germline V gene encodes CDR1 SGDLS and CDR2 YYNGEE. The CDR3 consists of 16 residues. The germline V and J ends were trimmed by 4 bases and 5 bases, with 21 bases remaining between them. CDR3 loop: CASSRLILGTRTEAFF. The DNA read from the CDR3 is TGTGCCAGCAGCCGCCTAATCCTCGGGACAAGGACTGAA.